These T cell receptor beta chains were read from a single sample in a study of cytomegalovirus exposure and HLA in healthy donors. Using immunoSEQ multiplex PCR, the repertoire was profiled, and TCRdb retains in-frame clones only, with some absent. Among fewer than 200,000 clones listed, roughly four fifths were seen once. The sample was PBMCs. These receptors originate from a woman aged 50 to 60 in good health and CMV-seronegative. Both conserved end residues are part of each CDR3. Each record gives: D gene, J gene, V gene, clone size, CDR3 protein, CDR3 DNA. The D gene is left open where the match is weak. Clone size is not always given. Where it is, it says once, few, many or a class for expanded clones.

. | TRBJ1-4 | TRBV28 | . | CASIEVTGPGEKLFF | TGTGCCAGCATTGAAGTAACAGGGCCCGGTGAAAAACTGTTTTTT
TRBD1 | TRBJ2-7 | TRBV19 | . | CASSLTGTGAHEQYF | TGTGCCAGTAGTTTAACGGGGACAGGGGCCCACGAGCAGTACTTC
TRBD2 | TRBJ2-7 | TRBV28 | . | CASSSLGSGKFYEQYF | TGTGCCAGCAGTTCCCTGGGCAGCGGGAAGTTCTACGAGCAGTACTTC
TRBD2 | TRBJ2-7 | TRBV5-4 | . | CASSSGLAGVEQYF | TGTGCCAGCAGCTCGGGACTAGCGGGGGTCGAGCAGTACTTC
. | TRBJ1-4 | TRBV30 | . | CAWRGAGKLFF | TGTGCCTGGAGGGGGGCGGGAAAACTGTTTTTT
. | TRBJ1-5 | TRBV28 | . | CASSRLLNQPQHF | TGTGCCAGCAGTCGACTGCTCAATCAGCCCCAGCATTTT
TRBD1 | TRBJ2-3 | TRBV6-1 | . | CASSHPRGRDTQYF | TGTGCCAGCAGTCACCCCAGGGGGCGAGATACGCAGTATTTT
TRBD1 | TRBJ2-7 | TRBV6-6 | . | CASSYDNRGPYEQYF | TGTGCCAGCAGTTACGATAACAGGGGCCCCTACGAGCAGTACTTC
TRBD2 | TRBJ2-3 | TRBV6-6 | . | CASSYFGLASDTQYF | TGTGCCAGCAGTTACTTTGGACTAGCATCAGATACGCAGTATTTT
. | TRBJ1-1 | TRBV7-2 | few | CASSLRQDAEAFF | TGTGCCAGCAGCTTACGACAAGACGCTGAAGCTTTCTTT